The rows below give T cell receptor beta chains drawn from one sample of a study of patients with pleural tuberculosis. TCRdb reprocessed the reads via MiXCR and lists one record per CDR3 protein. Of about 50,000 distinct CDR3 sequences in the sample, under 8.5% were seen once. All receptors come from a human donor with pleural tuberculosis. Each CDR3 is given with its conserved first and last residue.

J | V | CDR3
TRBJ2-1 | TRBV3-1 | CASRGLAVQNEQFF
TRBJ1-1 | TRBV11-2 | CASSSYLRNTEAFF
TRBJ1-2 | TRBV11-1 | CASSIGTAHGLYTF
TRBJ2-2 | TRBV2 | CASRSTSGNTGELFF
TRBJ1-2 | TRBV3-1 | CASSQALDGYTF
TRBJ2-7 | TRBV6-2/TRBV6-3 | CASSYSAGARYEQYF
TRBJ1-3 | TRBV11-2 | CASSSDGTSGNTIYF
TRBJ2-3 | TRBV18 | CASTSGRGRDTQYF
TRBJ2-7 | TRBV18 | CASFRTGSDEQYF
TRBJ2-7 | TRBV12-3/TRBV12-4 | CASISGTGDHEQYF
TRBJ2-5 | TRBV6-1 | CASSRDITQETQYF
TRBJ2-5 | TRBV2 | CASSETWGETQYF
TRBJ2-7 | TRBV20-1 | CSAKPPGLGTYEQYF
TRBJ1-1 | TRBV18 | CASSPGLGTEAFF
TRBJ2-3 | TRBV12-3/TRBV12-4 | CASAGVRGGSDTQYF
TRBJ2-3 | TRBV12-5 | CASGFRGASTDTQYF
TRBJ1-6 | TRBV12-3/TRBV12-4 | CATTWGFYSPLHF
TRBJ1-1 | TRBV24-1 | CATSRGRGTEAFF
TRBJ2-3 | TRBV15 | CATSRRLAGGADTQYF
TRBJ2-3 | TRBV28 | CASSLFPGQRGTDTQYF
TRBJ2-3 | TRBV12-3/TRBV12-4 | CASSWELADELPDTQYF
TRBJ2-3 | TRBV2 | CASRGDSPLDTQYF
TRBJ1-1 | TRBV27 | CASSLSEREAFF
TRBJ1-5 | TRBV20-1 | CSAHSGTGVENQPQHF
TRBJ2-7 | TRBV11-2 | CASSLVGAESYEQYF
TRBJ2-3 | TRBV6-2/TRBV6-3 | CASSYKGLGPDTQYF
TRBJ1-1 | TRBV10-3 | CAISEEGGMNTEAFF
TRBJ1-1 | TRBV4-2 | CASSQGGVNTGAFF
TRBJ2-7 | TRBV11-1 | CASSSRTDAYEQYF
TRBJ2-1 | TRBV6-1 | CASRVRDYNEQFF
TRBJ2-1 | TRBV29-1 | CSVGLAGINEQFF
TRBJ1-5 | TRBV28 | CASSRRANNQPQHF
TRBJ1-1 | TRBV18 | CASSPRDAEAFF
TRBJ2-1 | TRBV12-3/TRBV12-4 | CASSLKPGAFAFF
TRBJ1-3 | TRBV18 | CASSRDRAGNTIYF
TRBJ2-1 | TRBV11-1 | CASSELGAEQFF
TRBJ1-3 | TRBV3-1 | CASSWTSGNTIYF
TRBJ2-1 | TRBV20-1 | CSALSMGDEQFF
TRBJ1-1 | TRBV11-1 | CASRHRQGLNTEAFF
TRBJ1-5 | TRBV11-2 | CASSLRAGTQPQHF
TRBJ2-5 | TRBV20-1 | CSAFLRTYQETQYF
TRBJ1-6 | TRBV12-3/TRBV12-4 | CASSPEGYGNSPLHF
TRBJ1-4 | TRBV19 | CASSGRAMTTNEKLFF
TRBJ2-1 | TRBV20-1 | CSYSRGSYNEQFF
TRBJ2-2 | TRBV19 | CASSNEDNTGELFF
TRBJ2-3 | TRBV3-1 | CASSPKSGQDTQYF
TRBJ1-6 | TRBV6-1 | CASRGEGSPLHF
TRBJ1-2 | TRBV7-2 | CASSIAGYGYTF
TRBJ1-4 | TRBV11-1 | CASSFGEKLFF
TRBJ1-4 | TRBV11-1 | CASSSTGTNEKLFF
TRBJ1-6 | TRBV20-1 | CSARPLRDSPLHF
TRBJ1-1 | TRBV29-1 | CSVDETGDTEAFF
TRBJ2-1 | TRBV29-1 | CSVVGQGAGNEQFF
TRBJ2-3 | TRBV20-1 | CSARRLAGSADTQYF
TRBJ1-1 | TRBV2 | CASSEFPANTEAFF
TRBJ1-1 | TRBV20-1 | CSAKQGAEAFF
TRBJ2-1 | TRBV4-2 | CASSQRTSGSSYNEQFF
TRBJ2-2 | TRBV29-1 | CSVDSQETGELFF
TRBJ1-1 | TRBV5-1 | CASSAGMNTEAFF